This entry lists 2 T cell receptor beta chains sequenced from one sample in a study of immune evolution from preneoplasia to lung adenocarcinoma. The protocol was immunoSEQ multiplex PCR, while the TCRdb copy is restricted to in-frame clones and leaves out a portion. The sample carries 2,000 to 3,000 clones, around 84% recorded once. Material: FFPE invasive lung adenocarcinoma tissue. These TCRs come from a person aged 70 to 85 with invasive lung adenocarcinoma.

The rearrangement uses TRBV30 and TRBJ1-5, with TRBD1 identical over 9 bases. The CDR3 is 13 amino acids. With V trimmed by 1 base and J by 6 bases, 1 base remained unmatched. Germline V CDR1 and CDR2: GTSNPN, SVGIG (reference sequence). The DNA for the CDR3 is TGTGCCTGGAGTGAGACAGGGGGTCAGCCCCAGCATTTT. Protein: CAWSETGGQPQHF.

The V gene is TRBV9, the J gene TRBJ2-1; 7 bases are a match to TRBD2. Germline CDR1 is SGDLS and CDR2 is YYNGEE. CDR3 length: 15 amino acids. J was trimmed by 4 bases and V by 4 bases; bases with no gene match: 8. CDR3 loop: CASSSRLAHYNEQFF. CDR3 in DNA: TGTGCCAGCAGCAGTAGACTAGCTCATTACAATGAGCAGTTCTTC.